One and the same sample provided the 29 T cell receptor beta chains below, sequenced in a study of CD8+ T cells in alopecia areata. Described treatment: oral pan-JAK inhibitor, 5-10 mg twice daily. Extracted RNA was reverse transcribed into cDNA, the sequencing template. Repertoires were generated with immunoSEQ multiplex PCR, while TCRdb's copy carries only in-frame clones and drops some. Of some 160,000 clones listed, roughly 65% were seen once; the top ten hold about 0.94%. This material consisted of CD4+ T cells sorted from blood, taken at week 4, from a patient treated with tofacitinib. Source of these receptors: a human donor with alopecia areata.

This chain joins TRBV23-1 and TRBJ2-7, with TRBD1 matching over 7 bases. TRBV23-1 is an ORF for which the function is uncertain. V lost 4 bases, J lost 2 bases, and 2 bases stayed unmatched. This CDR3 comprises 13 residues. The CDR3 sequence is CASSRDRPYEQYF. The CDR3 nucleotides read TGCGCCAGCAGTCGGGACAGACCCTACGAGCAGTACTTC.

This clone was seen a single time. The chain recombines TRBV30 with TRBJ1-5; D might be TRBD1 (5 bases). The CDR3 runs to 14 residues. Per germline, CDR1 GTSNPN and CDR2 SVGIG (reference sequence). V was pared by 5 bases and J by 5 bases, with 16 bases between. The CDR3: CAWAPGGFDQPQHF. The CDR3, as DNA: TGTGCCTGGGCCCCGGGGGGATTCGATCAGCCCCAGCATTTT.

The V and J genes are TRBV29-1 and TRBJ2-1, with 11 bases identical to TRBD1. Trimming cost V 7 bases and J 8 bases; bases outside gene matches: 1. Germline CDR1 reads SQVTM; CDR2 reads ANQGSEA. There are 11 residues in the CDR3. The DNA of the CDR3 is TGCAGCGGGGACAGGGGGTATGAGCAGTTCTTC. This codes for CSGDRGYEQFF.

The V and J genes are TRBV15 and TRBJ1-4; D possibly corresponds to TRBD1 (5 bases). This CDR3 is 16 amino acids long. Germline CDR1 is LNHNV and CDR2 is YYDKDF (reference sequence). Trimming removed 1 base at V and 8 bases at J, with 17 bases between. CDR3 sequence: CATSRGPAGRREKLFF. CDR3 DNA: TGTGCCACCAGCAGAGGTCCGGCAGGGCGAAGGGAAAAACTGTTTTTT.

This clone was observed a few times. Other DNA sequences in the same sample also yield this CDR3. This sequence joins TRBV30 and TRBJ2-3, with D perhaps TRBD1 (6 bases). CDR1 is GTSNPN, CDR2 SVGIG, per germline (reference sequence). Trimming took 0 bases from V and 3 from J, leaving 7 bases between them. The CDR3 consists of 13 residues. In DNA, the CDR3 is TGTGCCTGGAGTGTACAGGGAACAGATACGCAGTATTTT. It specifies CAWSVQGTDTQYF.

This clone came up a few times. This rearrangement joins TRBV6-6 to TRBJ2-1; the D call may be TRBD1 or TRBD2 (5 bases each). Germline CDR1 reads MNHNY; CDR2 reads SVGAGI (reference sequence). There are 14 residues in the CDR3. Trimming took off 0 bases at V and 5 bases at J, with 8 bases between the two ends. CDR3 in DNA: TGTGCCAGCAGTTACTCGGGGACCCACAATGAGCAGTTCTTC. Encoded protein: CASSYSGTHNEQFF.

V and J are TRBV7-2 and TRBJ2-1; 9 nucleotides agree with TRBD1. CDR3 size: 15 residues. With V trimmed by 5 bases and J by 2 bases, 4 bases remained unmatched. Per germline, CDR1 SGHTA and CDR2 FQGNSA. CDR3 sequence: CASSLGQGTYNEQFF. In DNA, the CDR3 is TGTGCCAGCAGCCTTGGACAGGGGACCTACAATGAGCAGTTCTTC.

This rearrangement joins TRBV27 to TRBJ1-4, with 11 nucleotides matching TRBD1. J lost 7 bases, V lost 6 bases, and 4 bases had no gene match. The CDR3 is 14 amino acids. Germline lookup yields CDR1 MNHEY and CDR2 SMNVEV (reference sequence). CDR3 amino acids: CASSGQGAGEKLFF. In nucleotides, the CDR3 is TGTGCCAGCAGCGGACAGGGGGCGGGTGAAAAACTGTTTTTT.

There are a few counts of this clone. The genes are TRBV27 and TRBJ2-7; 8 bases fit TRBD1. This CDR3 comprises 13 residues. Looked up from germline, CDR1 is MNHEY and CDR2 is SMNVEV (reference sequence). V lost 5 bases to trimming and J lost 4 bases; unmatched junction nucleotides: 4. CDR3 amino acids: CASSRTGSYEQYF. The CDR3 nucleotides read TGTGCCAGCAGTCGGACAGGGTCTTACGAGCAGTACTTC.

The chain combines TRBV6-5 with TRBJ1-1; TRBD1 is a possible D gene (6 bases). Germline loops: CDR1 MNHEY, CDR2 SVGAGI. CDR3 length: 14 residues. V gave up 0 bases and J gave up 5 bases, with 10 bases separating them. CDR3 sequence: CASSYSRGGTEAFF. CDR3 nucleotides: TGTGCCAGCAGTTACTCCAGGGGAGGGACTGAAGCTTTCTTT.

The chain employs TRBV5-1 and TRBJ1-6; D is perhaps TRBD1 (6 bases). Germline CDR1 is SGHRS and CDR2 is YFSETQ. The V end lost 4 bases, the J end lost 9 bases, and 14 bases lay between the germline ends. This CDR3 has 14 residues. In nucleotides, the CDR3 is TGCGCCAGCAGCACGGATACAGGGATTTCACCCCTCCACTTT. Amino acids: CASSTDTGISPLHF.

This clone was observed a few times. This chain joins TRBV7-9 and TRBJ1-6, with D tentatively TRBD1 (5 bases). Trimming shortened V by 5 bases and J by 7 bases, and 15 bases separated the two germline ends. The CDR3 covers 15 residues. The germline V gene has CDR1 SEHNR and CDR2 FQNEAQ (reference sequence). CDR3 sequence: CASSQTGLQNSPLHF. The DNA for the CDR3 is TGTGCCAGCAGCCAGACGGGACTGCAGAATTCACCCCTCCACTTT.

The chain carries TRBV5-1 and TRBJ2-2; D gene uncertain. CDR1 is SGHRS and CDR2 is YFSETQ in the germline V gene. Trimming took 2 bases from V and 3 from J, leaving 14 bases between them. The length of the CDR3 is 16 residues. CDR3 sequence reads: CASSLLHPGDTGELFF. Here the CDR3 DNA reads TGCGCCAGCAGCTTATTACACCCTGGGGACACCGGGGAGCTGTTTTTT.

This chain connects TRBV10-3 to TRBJ1-2; TRBD1 agrees at 8 bases. Germline CDR1 and CDR2: ENHRY and SYGVKD. Trimming removed 6 bases from V and 7 bases from J; junction bases left unmatched: 7. The CDR3 totals 13 residues. The CDR3 sequence is CAIRGQGVGGYTF. Written as DNA, the CDR3 is TGTGCCATCAGAGGACAGGGCGTTGGTGGCTACACCTTC.

In nucleotides, the CDR3 is TGTGCCTGGATGGACTTAGCGGGCTTCATGAACACTGAAGCTTTCTTT. Encoded protein: CAWMDLAGFMNTEAFF. The J gene is TRBJ1-1, the V gene TRBV30; D unresolved. CDR1 GTSNPN and CDR2 SVGIG come from the germline V gene (reference sequence). The CDR3 sequence is 16 residues long. Trimming shortened V by 4 bases and J by 0 bases, and 18 bases separated the two germline ends.

The chain carries TRBV5-1 and TRBJ2-5; D possibly uses TRBD1 or TRBD2 (5 bases each). The ends were cut back, 3 bases at V and 4 bases at J, with 19 bases in the middle. In germline, CDR1 is SGHRS, CDR2 YFSETQ. This CDR3 has 16 residues. As DNA, the CDR3 is TGCGCCAGCAGCTCCAGTGGGACCTTGAGGGGAGAGACCCAGTACTTC. Translating gives CASSSSGTLRGETQYF.

This clone was counted once. J is TRBJ2-1 and V is TRBV2; D gene uncertain. The CDR3 contains 12 residues. Trimming took 8 bases from V and 6 from J, leaving 11 bases between them. In germline, CDR1 is SNHLY, CDR2 FYNNEI. The CDR3 spells CASGLSINEQFF. CDR3 DNA sequence: TGTGCCAGCGGTTTATCAATCAATGAGCAGTTCTTC.

The chain uses TRBV25-1 and TRBJ1-6, with D possibly being TRBD1 (5 bases). The CDR3 has 14 residues. Germline V gives CDR1 MGHDK, CDR2 SYGVNS. V was pared by 4 bases and J by 2 bases, with 6 bases between. The CDR3 nucleotides read TGTGCCAGCAGTGGGACAACCTATAATTCACCCCTCCACTTT. Protein sequence: CASSGTTYNSPLHF. Together with reference TRBV25-1 and TRBJ1-6, the CDR3 gives the full variable domain: EADIYQTPRYLVIGTGKKITLECSQTMGHDKMYWYQQDPGMELHLIHYSYGVNSTEKGDLSSESTVSRIRTEHFPLTLESARPSHTSQYLCASSGTTYNSPLHFGNGTRLTVT.

This clone was counted a few times. The chain links TRBV5-4 to TRBJ2-3, with TRBD2 matching over 7 bases. V trimming: 1 base; J trimming: 2 bases; junction bases outside the gene matches: 4. The CDR3 spans 15 residues. CDR1 is SGHNT and CDR2 is YYREEE in the germline V gene (reference sequence). Here the CDR3 DNA reads TGTGCCAGCAGCTTGTCCCTAGCGGTCACAGATACGCAGTATTTT. The encoded protein is CASSLSLAVTDTQYF.

The chain recombines TRBV6-6 with TRBJ1-4, with D perhaps matching TRBD1 (6 bases). V was cut by 4 bases and J by 8 bases, with 14 bases left in between. Germline V lookup: CDR1 MNHNY, CDR2 SVGAGI (reference sequence). The CDR3 sequence is 14 residues long. CDR3 protein: CASSFGQTREKLFF. As DNA, the CDR3 is TGTGCCAGCAGTTTCGGACAGACCAGAGAAAAACTGTTTTTT.

The chain employs TRBV14 and TRBJ2-3; no firm D call. Deletions cut 4 bases from V and 2 bases from J, with 4 bases between. This CDR3 has 12 amino acids. Germline V gene data show CDR1 as SGHDN and CDR2 as FVKESK. CDR3 region: CASSPNTDTQYF. In nucleotides, the CDR3 is TGTGCCAGCAGCCCGAACACAGATACGCAGTATTTT.

The table lists this clone with a few counts. The rearrangement uses TRBV30 and TRBJ2-7; TRBD2 is a possible D gene (6 bases). The germline V and J ends were trimmed by 3 bases and 3 bases, with 15 bases remaining between them. Germline values: CDR1 GTSNPN, CDR2 SVGIG (reference sequence). CDR3 size: 14 residues. CDR3 DNA: TGTGCCTGGAGAAGATGGGGGGTCGGCTACGAGCAGTACTTC. This gives the protein CAWRRWGVGYEQYF.

On this clone itself: The same CDR3 is also encoded by other DNA sequences in this sample. The chain carries TRBV7-2 and TRBJ2-5; D is ambiguous. CDR3 length: 13 amino acids. CDR1 and CDR2 from the germline V gene are SGHTA and FQGNSA. Trimming shortened V by 2 bases and J by 2 bases, and 6 bases separated the two germline ends. In DNA form, the CDR3 reads TGTGCCAGCAGCTTAACAGCTCAAGAGACCCAGTACTTC. This sequence encodes CASSLTAQETQYF.

This clone was seen a handful of times. The chain combines TRBV7-8 with TRBJ1-6; TRBD1 aligns across 7 bases. The CDR3 extends over 14 amino acids. V shed 5 bases and J 7 bases; nucleotides not matched to a gene: 5. CDR1 and CDR2 (germline): SGHVS, FQNEAQ. The CDR3 sequence is CASSITGDNSPLHF. The CDR3 DNA reads as TGTGCCAGCAGCATCACAGGGGACAATTCACCCCTCCACTTT.

The V gene is TRBV29-1, the J gene TRBJ1-2; maybe TRBD1 (6 bases). This CDR3 spans 14 amino acids. The germline gives CDR1 SQVTM, CDR2 ANQGSEA. Trimming pared 2 bases from V and 3 bases from J, leaving 13 bases between. The CDR3 nucleotides are TGCAGCGTTGAACCCAGGGGAAGGGACTATGGCTACACCTTC. Amino acids: CSVEPRGRDYGYTF.

This clone was seen a single time. V gene TRBV2 combines with J gene TRBJ1-1, with D hard to call. V dropped 4 bases and J dropped 1 base, with 7 bases sitting between them. CDR3 size: 13 residues. CDR1 and CDR2 (germline): SNHLY, FYNNEI. DNA for the CDR3: TGTGCCAGCAGTGTGGGTCCGAACACTGAAGCTTTCTTT. Protein: CASSVGPNTEAFF. Drawing the rest from reference TRBV2 and TRBJ1-1, the complete variable domain is EPEVTQTPSHQVTQMGQEVILRCVPISNHLYFYWYRQILGQKVEFLVSFYNNEISEKSEIFDDQFSVERPDGSNFTLKIRSTKLEDSAMYFCASSVGPNTEAFFGQGTRLTVV.

The gene calls are TRBV6-5 and TRBJ1-2; TRBD1 matches 7 bases. This CDR3 is built from 13 residues. The germline V gene has CDR1 MNHEY and CDR2 SVGAGI. V lost 5 bases, J lost 4 bases, and 4 bases stayed unmatched. CDR3 in amino acids: CASSPDRRYGYTF. The CDR3 DNA sequence: TGTGCCAGCAGTCCGGACAGGCGCTATGGCTACACCTTC.

The gene calls are TRBV4-3 and TRBJ2-3, with a possible D match to TRBD1 (5 bases). The ends were cut back, 0 bases at V and 4 bases at J, with 11 bases in the middle. The CDR3 covers 15 residues. Per the germline V gene, CDR1 is LGHNA and CDR2 is YSLEER. This chain's CDR3 is CASSQESQGADTQYF. The DNA of the CDR3 is TGCGCCAGCAGCCAAGAAAGTCAGGGCGCAGATACGCAGTATTTT.

The genes are TRBV25-1 and TRBJ2-3; no firm D call. The CDR3 length is 12 residues. V shed 4 bases and J shed 2 bases, with 4 bases lying between them. Germline CDR1 MGHDK, CDR2 SYGVNS. CDR3 bases: TGTGCCAGCAGTGGCGCCACAGATACGCAGTATTTT. It specifies CASSGATDTQYF.